A selection of T cell receptor beta chains follows, all from one sample in a study of T-cell reconstitution after alpha-beta-depleted transplantation in children. Each CDR3 protein gets one entry after TCRdb re-called the PCR reads with MiXCR. The data contain 600,000 to 700,000 distinct CDR3 sequences, roughly 15% of them singletons. The sample consisted of PBMCs from the stem cell graft donor, taken from the stem cell graft. The receptors were gathered from a human donor who donated a stem cell graft to a child with acute myeloid leukemia. The CDR3 runs from the conserved cysteine through the conserved F or W. Each record gives: J gene, D gene, V gene, clone size, CDR3 DNA, CDR3 protein. The D gene is left open where the match is weak. Clone size is stated in some rows and not others, as once, few, many or a class when expanded.

>TRBJ1-1|-|TRBV12-3/TRBV12-4|few
TGTGCCAGCAGTTCGACGGGAGCAAAGAACACTGAAGCTTTCTTT
CASSSTGAKNTEAFF
>TRBJ2-2|TRBD2|TRBV28|-
TGTGCCAGCCGGGGGGAGGTCGGGGAGCTGTTTTTT
CASRGEVGELFF
>TRBJ2-5|-|TRBV7-9|few
TGTGCCAGCAGCTTAGGGTCCAGCGGGGGACAGGAGACCCAGTACTTC
CASSLGSSGGQETQYF
>TRBJ2-3|TRBD2|TRBV20-1|-
TGCAGTGCTCCTAGCGGGGGATGGGTAGGGCAGTATTTT
CSAPSGGWVGQYF
>TRBJ2-2|-|TRBV7-3|many
TGTGCCAGCAGCCACACCGGGGAGCTGTTTTTT
CASSHTGELFF
>TRBJ2-4|-|TRBV5-1|many
TGCGCCAGCAGCTTGGATAGGCCTAGAGAGAACATTCAGTACTTC
CASSLDRPRENIQYF
>TRBJ2-1|-|TRBV27|many
TGTGCCAGCAGTAAGGGCGGGTTTTACAATGAGCAGTTCTTC
CASSKGGFYNEQFF
>TRBJ2-5|TRBD2|TRBV9|-
TGTGCCAGCAGCGAGGGTAGCGGGGGGGTGGGGCAAGAGACCCAGTACTTC
CASSEGSGGVGQETQYF
>TRBJ1-1|TRBD1|TRBV20-1|many
TGCAGTGCCACTCTGGGACAGGCGGGAAACGCTTTCTTT
CSATLGQAGNAFF
>TRBJ1-2|-|TRBV4-2|many
TGTGCCAGCACCCAGGGGATCAACTATGGCTACACCTTC
CASTQGINYGYTF
>TRBJ1-1|-|TRBV20-1|many
TGCAGTGCTAGAGATCAGGCAGGGTTAAGAGCTGAAGCTTTCTTT
CSARDQAGLRAEAFF
>TRBJ2-7|-|TRBV5-1|many
TGCGCCAGCAGCACCTCTAAAGAGCAGTACTTC
CASSTSKEQYF
>TRBJ1-6|TRBD1|TRBV9|many
TGTGCCAGCAGCTCCGGGACAGGGGGGTATAATTCACCCCTCCACTTT
CASSSGTGGYNSPLHF
>TRBJ2-3|TRBD2|TRBV24-1|-
TGTGCCACCAGTGATCAAGCGGGGGGGCCAAGGGATACGCAGTATTTT
CATSDQAGGPRDTQYF
>TRBJ2-1|-|TRBV10-3|-
TGTGCCATCACTCTGGGGCCAGGAGGTGAGCAGTTCTTC
CAITLGPGGEQFF
>TRBJ2-1|-|TRBV29-1|many
TGCAGCGTTGATGACCCCCCGATAGAGCAGTTCTTC
CSVDDPPIEQFF
>TRBJ2-6|TRBD1|TRBV20-1|-
TGCAGTGCTGAGAGGGGGCTTGGGGCCAACGTCCTGACTTTC
CSAERGLGANVLTF
>TRBJ2-3|-|TRBV20-1|many
TGCAGTGCCGGGGGGCAGAACACAGATACGCAGTATTTT
CSAGGQNTDTQYF
>TRBJ1-1|-|TRBV7-8|few
TGTGCCAGCAGCGGAAGTACAGGGAACACTGAAGCTTTCTTT
CASSGSTGNTEAFF
>TRBJ1-4|-|TRBV20-1|many
TGCAGTGCTTCGGGGGTGGATGGTGAAAAACTGTTTTTT
CSASGVDGEKLFF